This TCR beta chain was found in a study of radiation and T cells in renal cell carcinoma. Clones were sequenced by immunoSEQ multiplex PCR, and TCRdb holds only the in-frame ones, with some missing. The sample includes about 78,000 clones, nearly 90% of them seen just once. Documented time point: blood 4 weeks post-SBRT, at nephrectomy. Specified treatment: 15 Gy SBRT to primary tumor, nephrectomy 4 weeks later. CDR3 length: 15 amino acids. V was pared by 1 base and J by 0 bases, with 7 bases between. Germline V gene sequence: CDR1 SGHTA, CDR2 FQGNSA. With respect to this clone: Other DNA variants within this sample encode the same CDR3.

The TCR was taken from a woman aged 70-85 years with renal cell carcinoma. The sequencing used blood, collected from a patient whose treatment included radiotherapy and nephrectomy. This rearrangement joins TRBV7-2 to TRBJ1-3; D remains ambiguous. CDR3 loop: CASSLVGSSGNTIYF. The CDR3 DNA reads TGTGCCAGCAGCTTAGTAGGTAGCTCTGGAAACACCATATATTTT.